Each of the 28 T cell receptor beta chains below was sequenced from the same sample in a study of blood T cell repertoires in COVID-19. Libraries were prepared by immunoSEQ multiplex PCR; TCRdb keeps only in-frame clonotypes and omits some of them. The sample includes about 220,000 clones, approximately 78% of them seen just once. Sequences were obtained from peripheral blood. Source of these receptors: a woman in her 70s with COVID-19, enrolled during active disease.

The J gene is TRBJ2-7, the V gene TRBV18; D gene uncertain. V was pared by 4 bases and J by 2 bases, with 9 bases between. CDR1 is KGHSH and CDR2 is LQKENI in the germline V gene. The CDR3 totals 13 residues. This CDR3 reads CASSHTETYEQYF. The DNA of the CDR3 is TGTGCCAGCTCACATACAGAGACCTACGAGCAGTACTTC.

V usage is TRBV7-9 and J usage is TRBJ2-5; TRBD1 agrees at 10 bases. The length of the CDR3 is 16 residues. V was pared by 5 bases and J by 5 bases, with 11 bases of the junction left unmatched. CDR1 is SEHNR and CDR2 is FQNEAQ in the germline V gene (reference sequence). CDR3 sequence: CASSRPRGTGVETQYF. The CDR3, as DNA: TGTGCCAGCAGCCGACCCCGTGGGACAGGGGTCGAGACCCAGTACTTC.

The chain uses TRBV10-3 and TRBJ1-5; D unresolved. The CDR3 spans 15 residues. The germline CDR1 and CDR2 sequences are ENHRY and SYGVKD. The V gene lost 4 bases and the J gene lost 5 bases, with 15 bases spanning the gap. CDR3 residues: CAISVSPPSDQPQHF. The DNA for the CDR3 is TGTGCCATCAGTGTTTCCCCACCATCGGATCAGCCCCAGCATTTT.

As concerns this clone: The sample carries other DNA sequences with the same CDR3. The V call is TRBV9, the J call TRBJ2-2; D is unclear. Germline lookup yields CDR1 SGDLS and CDR2 YYNGEE. The CDR3 loop spans 15 amino acids. Trimming shortened V by 0 bases and J by 1 base, and 7 bases separated the two germline ends. This CDR3 reads CASSVDGRNTGELFF. The CDR3 region has the DNA TGTGCCAGCAGCGTAGATGGGCGGAACACCGGGGAGCTGTTTTTT.

J is TRBJ2-2 and V is TRBV28; tentative D call: TRBD1 (8 bases). Trimming took off 11 bases at V and 2 bases at J, with 21 bases between the two ends. Per germline, CDR1 MDHEN and CDR2 SYDVKM. This CDR3 has 16 residues. For the CDR3, the DNA is TGTGCCGGGGGGGACAGGTCCCATACCAACACCGGGGAGCTGTTTTTT. Protein product: CAGGDRSHTNTGELFF.

This chain uses TRBV4-3 with TRBJ2-1; 14 bases are a match to TRBD2. This CDR3 contains 16 residues. With V trimmed by 5 bases and J by 12 bases, 12 bases remained unmatched. Germline V gene sequence: CDR1 LGHNA, CDR2 YSLEER. The chain's CDR3 is CASSVQPGLAGERQFF. The CDR3 DNA reads TGCGCCAGCAGCGTACAACCGGGACTAGCGGGAGAACGGCAGTTCTTC.

This chain joins TRBV7-2 and TRBJ2-2; 7 positions agree with TRBD2. CDR3 size: 17 residues. Germline lookup yields CDR1 SGHTA and CDR2 FQGNSA. The V segment lost 1 base and the J segment 6 bases; nucleotides outside the gene matches: 11. The CDR3 DNA is TGTGCCAGCAGCTTAGTTCCGGCGGGAGAGTGGGCCGGGGAGCTGTTTTTT. This translates into CASSLVPAGEWAGELFF.

This chain joins TRBV4-3 and TRBJ1-1; D gene unclear. CDR1 LGHNA and CDR2 YSLEER come from the germline V gene. V shed 0 bases and J shed 7 bases, with 15 bases lying between them. The CDR3 contains 15 residues. Here the CDR3 DNA reads TGCGCCAGCAGCCAAGATCCGCAAGTTCCAGTTGAAGCTTTCTTT. Translating it yields CASSQDPQVPVEAFF.

This CDR3 is CASSLGQGARGTEAFF. The CDR3 coding sequence is TGCGCCAGCAGCTTGGGACAGGGGGCTAGGGGCACTGAAGCTTTCTTT. The J gene is TRBJ1-1, the V gene TRBV5-1; 10 bases are shared with TRBD1. This CDR3 is built from 16 residues. V lost 0 bases to trimming and J lost 4 bases; unmatched junction nucleotides: 6. Germline lookup yields CDR1 SGHRS and CDR2 YFSETQ. The whole variable domain, filled in from reference TRBV5-1 and TRBJ1-1, reads KAGVTQTPRYLIKTRGQQVTLSCSPISGHRSVSWYQQTPGQGLQFLFEYFSETQRNKGNFPGRFSGRQFSNSRSEMNVSTLELGDSALYLCASSLGQGARGTEAFFGQGTRLTVV.

The chain uses TRBV28 and TRBJ1-3, with 8 bases fitting TRBD1. With 5 bases clipped from V and 4 bases from J, the junction kept 10 bases outside the gene matches. Germline V gene data show CDR1 as MDHEN and CDR2 as SYDVKM. CDR3 length: 16 amino acids. CDR3 coding DNA: TGTGCCAGCAGTCCCCCAGGACAGGGTGTCGGAAACACCATATATTTT. It is translated as CASSPPGQGVGNTIYF.

This clone was observed a single time. The V gene is TRBV2, the J gene TRBJ2-7, with TRBD2 identical over 10 bases. Germline assignment: CDR1 SNHLY and CDR2 FYNNEI. V was pared by 6 bases and J by 5 bases, with 7 bases of the junction left unmatched. This CDR3 comprises 14 residues. In nucleotides, the CDR3 is TGTGCCAGCAGCGTACTAGCGGGATTAGACGAGCAGTACTTC. Protein: CASSVLAGLDEQYF. Full variable domain (outside the CDR3, taken from reference TRBV2 and TRBJ2-7): EPEVTQTPSHQVTQMGQEVILRCVPISNHLYFYWYRQILGQKVEFLVSFYNNEISEKSEIFDDQFSVERPDGSNFTLKIRSTKLEDSAMYFCASSVLAGLDEQYFGPGTRLTVT.

The chain employs TRBV7-2 and TRBJ2-5, with TRBD2 matching 12 bases. Losses at the gene ends were 5 bases for V and 1 base for J; bases not matched to a gene: 2. The germline gives CDR1 SGHTA, CDR2 FQGNSA. CDR3 length: 15 residues. The DNA for the CDR3 is TGTGCCAGCAGCAGACTAGCGGGAGTCCAAGAGACCCAGTACTTC. It yields the protein CASSRLAGVQETQYF.

The chain is built from TRBV14 and TRBJ1-2; maybe TRBD1 (6 bases). The CDR3 loop spans 15 amino acids. V was pared by 0 bases and J by 5 bases, with 13 bases between. CDR1 SGHDN and CDR2 FVKESK come from the germline V gene. The CDR3 reads CASSQEIGGPYGYTF. CDR3 bases: TGTGCCAGCAGCCAAGAAATCGGGGGGCCGTATGGCTACACCTTC.

The V gene is TRBV7-2, the J gene TRBJ1-3; 10 nucleotides match TRBD1. The CDR3 runs to 16 residues. Germline assignment: CDR1 SGHTA and CDR2 FQGNSA. V shed 5 bases and J 4 bases; nucleotides not matched to a gene: 8. The chain's CDR3 is CASSLTGTGDGNTIYF. The DNA of the CDR3 is TGTGCCAGCAGCCTTACCGGGACAGGGGACGGAAACACCATATATTTT.

V gene TRBV27 combines with J gene TRBJ2-1; 7 positions agree with TRBD1. Trimming at V came to 8 bases and at J to 4 bases, leaving 8 bases not matched to a gene. Germline assignment: CDR1 MNHEY and CDR2 SMNVEV (reference sequence). This CDR3 has 14 residues. In nucleotides, the CDR3 is TGTGCCAGCGGTCCTAGACAGGGTTACAATGAGCAGTTCTTC. This sequence encodes CASGPRQGYNEQFF.

The chain links TRBV3-1 (or the pseudogene TRBV3-2) to TRBJ2-2; D call uncertain. The germline V and J ends were trimmed by 4 bases and 7 bases, with 10 bases remaining between them. Germline loops: CDR1 LGHDT, CDR2 YNNKEL (reference sequence). The length of the CDR3 is 13 residues. The CDR3 DNA is TGTGCCAGCAGCCTTACCACCGGCGGGGAGCTGTTTTTT. Encoded protein: CASSLTTGGELFF.

The chain carries TRBV3-1 (or the pseudogene TRBV3-2) and TRBJ1-1; no reliable D call. Germline loops: CDR1 LGHDT, CDR2 YNNKEL (reference sequence). The CDR3 totals 21 residues. Between the trimmed V and J ends, which lost 2 bases and 3 bases, there was a span of 31 bases. The CDR3 DNA sequence: TGTGCCAGCAGCCAACTCTTCAATGGTACCCCGGGGAGACCGGCGGACACTGAAGCTTTCTTT. Translated, it gives CASSQLFNGTPGRPADTEAFF.

V gene TRBV5-1 combines with J gene TRBJ1-6; TRBD1 matches 8 bases. V shed 7 bases, J shed 7 bases, and the junction held 7 bases outside the gene matches. Germline values: CDR1 SGHRS, CDR2 YFSETQ. This CDR3 is 14 amino acids long. The CDR3 spells CASAFGTGNSPLHF. CDR3 DNA: TGCGCCAGCGCTTTCGGGACAGGCAATTCACCCCTCCACTTT. Complete variable domain (other parts from reference TRBV5-1 and TRBJ1-6): KAGVTQTPRYLIKTRGQQVTLSCSPISGHRSVSWYQQTPGQGLQFLFEYFSETQRNKGNFPGRFSGRQFSNSRSEMNVSTLELGDSALYLCASAFGTGNSPLHFGNGTRLTVT.

This clone was observed a handful of times. CDR3 loop: CASSRPGALSGNTIYF. The CDR3 DNA reads TGTGCCAGTAGCCGCCCGGGAGCCCTCTCTGGAAACACCATATATTTT. The V and J genes are TRBV28 and TRBJ1-3; D unclear. Germline V gene sequence: CDR1 MDHEN, CDR2 SYDVKM. This CDR3 is 16 amino acids long. V was clipped by 9 bases and J by 0 bases, with 18 bases between them.

This chain links TRBV28 with TRBJ1-2; the D gene is possibly TRBD1 (5 bases). In germline, CDR1 is MDHEN, CDR2 SYDVKM. With 5 bases removed from V and 5 bases from J, the gap between germline ends came to 15 bases. The length of the CDR3 is 14 residues. This CDR3 is CASSGTGVGYGYTF. The CDR3 DNA follows: TGTGCCAGCAGTGGGACGGGAGTGGGGTATGGCTACACCTTC.

The chain links TRBV29-1 to TRBJ2-1; the match to TRBD1 covers 7 bases. V dropped 6 bases and J dropped 6; count of bases not matched to a gene: 2. Per the germline V gene, CDR1 is SQVTM and CDR2 is ANQGSEA. This CDR3 is 11 amino acids long. CDR3 sequence: CSVNRGNEQFF. The CDR3 DNA sequence: TGCAGCGTGAACAGGGGCAATGAGCAGTTCTTC.

This clone was seen a few times. The chain couples TRBV18 to TRBJ1-2, with 7 bases that match TRBD1. The germline CDR1 and CDR2 sequences are KGHSH and LQKENI. The CDR3 is 15 amino acids. V trimming: 0 bases; J trimming: 6 bases; junction bases outside the gene matches: 7. For the CDR3, the DNA is TGTGCCAGCTCACCACCGATCGACAGGGAGAATGGCTACACCTTC. Translating gives CASSPPIDRENGYTF.

Of note for this clone: An end of the junction does not agree with germline; a read error may underlie this. The chain is built from TRBV5-6 and TRBJ2-7, with TRBD1 matching over 7 bases. This CDR3 spans 15 amino acids. CDR1 is SGHDT and CDR2 is YYEEEE in the germline V gene. Written as DNA, the CDR3 is TGTACCAGCAGATCAGTTAAGACAGGGCGAACCGAGCAGTACTTC. This gives the protein CTSRSVKTGRTEQYF.

The V call is TRBV5-1, the J call TRBJ1-3; no clear D. The V gene's germline CDR1 is SGHRS and CDR2 YFSETQ. Trimming stripped 0 bases from V and 0 bases from J, with 7 bases between. The CDR3 totals 15 residues. The CDR3 DNA follows: TGCGCCAGCAGCTTGGACATTATCTCTGGAAACACCATATATTTT. Its translation is CASSLDIISGNTIYF. The variable domain in full, completed from reference TRBV5-1 and TRBJ1-3, reads KAGVTQTPRYLIKTRGQQVTLSCSPISGHRSVSWYQQTPGQGLQFLFEYFSETQRNKGNFPGRFSGRQFSNSRSEMNVSTLELGDSALYLCASSLDIISGNTIYFGEGSWLTVV.

The V gene is TRBV27, the J gene TRBJ2-7; TRBD2 agrees at 7 bases. Trimming took 6 bases from V and 3 from J; bases not matched to a gene: 8. The CDR3 is made up of 14 amino acids. Germline CDR1 and CDR2: MNHEY and SMNVEV (reference sequence). The CDR3 DNA is TGTGCCAGCAGATTAGGAGCGGGGATCTACGAGCAGTACTTC. Translation gives CASRLGAGIYEQYF.

This clone was found a few times. The chain couples TRBV11-3 to TRBJ1-2; D possibly corresponds to TRBD1 (6 bases). V lost 1 base to trimming and J lost 14 bases, with 14 bases between them. Germline V CDR1 and CDR2: SGHNT, YENEEA. The CDR3 is made up of 12 amino acids. The CDR3 coding sequence is TGTGCCAGCAGCTTAGGGGCTGGACAGTTGACCTTC. It encodes CASSLGAGQLTF.

The J gene is TRBJ1-2, the V gene TRBV4-3, with a tentative D call TRBD1 (6 bases). The CDR3 extends over 16 amino acids. Germline CDR1 LGHNA, CDR2 YSLEER. Trimming took off 1 base at V and 0 bases at J, with 12 bases between the two ends. The CDR3 sequence: CASSQVTGTTNYGYTF. The CDR3 nucleotides read TGCGCCAGCAGCCAAGTTACCGGGACAACTAACTATGGCTACACCTTC.

The DNA for the CDR3 is TGTGCCAGCAGCTTGGGGGACAGGATGGCCTATGGCTACACCTTC. Its translation is CASSLGDRMAYGYTF. The gene calls are TRBV5-6 and TRBJ1-2; TRBD1 aligns across 8 bases. The V segment lost 0 bases and the J segment 4 bases; nucleotides outside the gene matches: 5. The CDR3 spans 15 residues. Germline loops: CDR1 SGHDT, CDR2 YYEEEE.